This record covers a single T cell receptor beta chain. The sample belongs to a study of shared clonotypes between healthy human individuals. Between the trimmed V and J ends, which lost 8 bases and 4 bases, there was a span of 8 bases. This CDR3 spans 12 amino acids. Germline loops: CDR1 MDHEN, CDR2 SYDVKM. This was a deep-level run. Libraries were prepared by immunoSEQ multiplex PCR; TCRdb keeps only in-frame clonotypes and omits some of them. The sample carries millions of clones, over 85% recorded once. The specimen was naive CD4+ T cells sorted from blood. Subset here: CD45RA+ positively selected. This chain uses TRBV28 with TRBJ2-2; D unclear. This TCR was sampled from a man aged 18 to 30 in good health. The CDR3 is CASQYSTGELFF. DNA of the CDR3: TGTGCCAGCCAATACAGCACCGGGGAGCTGTTTTTT.